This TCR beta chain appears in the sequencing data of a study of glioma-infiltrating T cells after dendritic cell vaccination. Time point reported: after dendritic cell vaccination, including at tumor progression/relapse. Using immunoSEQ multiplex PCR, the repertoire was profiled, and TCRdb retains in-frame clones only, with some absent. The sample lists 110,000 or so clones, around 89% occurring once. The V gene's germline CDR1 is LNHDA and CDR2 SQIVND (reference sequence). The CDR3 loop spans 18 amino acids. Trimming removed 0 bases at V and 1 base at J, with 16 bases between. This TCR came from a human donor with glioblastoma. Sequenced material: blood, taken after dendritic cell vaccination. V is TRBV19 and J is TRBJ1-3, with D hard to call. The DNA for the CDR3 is TGTGCCAGTAGTATAGATGGGGTCTCAAGCGGATCTGGAAACACCATATATTTT. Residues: CASSIDGVSSGSGNTIYF.